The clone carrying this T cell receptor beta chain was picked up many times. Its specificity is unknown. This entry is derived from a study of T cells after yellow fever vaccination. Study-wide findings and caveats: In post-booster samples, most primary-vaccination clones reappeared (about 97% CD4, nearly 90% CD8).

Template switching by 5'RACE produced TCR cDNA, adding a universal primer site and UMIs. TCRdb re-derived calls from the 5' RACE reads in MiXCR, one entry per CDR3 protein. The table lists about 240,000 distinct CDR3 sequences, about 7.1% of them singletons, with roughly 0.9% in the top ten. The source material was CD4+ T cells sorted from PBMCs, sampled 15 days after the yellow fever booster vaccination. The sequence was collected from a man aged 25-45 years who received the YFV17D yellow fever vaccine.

The DNA for the CDR3 is TGTGCCAGCAGTGGAGGGCGGGGCTCCTACAATGAGCAGTTCTTC. Translating gives CASSGGRGSYNEQFF. The chain combines TRBV2 with TRBJ2-1, with D possibly being TRBD2 (6 bases). Trimming cost V 4 bases and J 0 bases, with 10 bases left between them. Germline values: CDR1 SNHLY, CDR2 FYNNEI. The CDR3 extends over 15 amino acids.